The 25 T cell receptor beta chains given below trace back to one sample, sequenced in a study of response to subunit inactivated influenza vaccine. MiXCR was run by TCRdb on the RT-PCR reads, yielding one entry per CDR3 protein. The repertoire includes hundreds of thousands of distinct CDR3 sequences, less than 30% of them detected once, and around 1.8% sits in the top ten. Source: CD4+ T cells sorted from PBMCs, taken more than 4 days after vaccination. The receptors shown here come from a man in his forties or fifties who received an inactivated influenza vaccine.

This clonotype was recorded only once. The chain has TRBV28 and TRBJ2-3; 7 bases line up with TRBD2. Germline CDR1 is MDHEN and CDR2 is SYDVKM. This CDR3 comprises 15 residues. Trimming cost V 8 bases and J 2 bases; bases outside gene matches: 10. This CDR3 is CASYTGTTYTDTQYF. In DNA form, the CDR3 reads TGTGCCAGCTATACCGGGACTACATACACAGATACGCAGTATTTT.

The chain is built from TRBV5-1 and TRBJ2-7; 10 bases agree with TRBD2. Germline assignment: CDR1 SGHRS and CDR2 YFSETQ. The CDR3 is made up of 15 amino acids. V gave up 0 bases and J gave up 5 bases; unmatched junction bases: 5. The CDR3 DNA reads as TGCGCCAGCAGCTTGGGGCTAGCGGGAGCCCACGAGCAGTACTTC. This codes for CASSLGLAGAHEQYF.

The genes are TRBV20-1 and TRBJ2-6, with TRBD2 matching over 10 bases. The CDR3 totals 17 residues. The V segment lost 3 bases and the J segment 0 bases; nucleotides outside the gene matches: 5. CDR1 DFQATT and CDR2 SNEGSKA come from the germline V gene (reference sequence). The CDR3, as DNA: TGCAGTGCTAGTAAACTAGCGGGACACTCTGGGGCCAACGTCCTGACTTTC. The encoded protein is CSASKLAGHSGANVLTF.

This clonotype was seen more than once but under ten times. CDR3 sequence: CASSQDGSRQYEQYF. Written as DNA, the CDR3 is TGTGCCAGCAGCCAAGACGGGAGCAGGCAGTACGAGCAGTACTTC. V and J are TRBV14 and TRBJ2-7; TRBD2 is a possible D gene (6 bases). The V gene lost 0 bases and the J gene lost 4 bases, with 13 bases spanning the gap. This CDR3 has 15 amino acids. Germline CDR1 reads SGHDN; CDR2 reads FVKESK.

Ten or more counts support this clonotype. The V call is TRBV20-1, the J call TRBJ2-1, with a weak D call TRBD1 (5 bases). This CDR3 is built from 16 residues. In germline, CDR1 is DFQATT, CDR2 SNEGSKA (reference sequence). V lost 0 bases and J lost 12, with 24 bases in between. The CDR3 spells CSARDGGAGPARGQFF. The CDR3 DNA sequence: TGCAGTGCTAGAGATGGTGGGGCAGGACCTGCACGCGGGCAGTTCTTC.

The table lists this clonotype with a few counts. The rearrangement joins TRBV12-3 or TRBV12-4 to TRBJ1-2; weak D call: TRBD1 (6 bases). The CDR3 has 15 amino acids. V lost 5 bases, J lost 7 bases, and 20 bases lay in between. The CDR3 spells CASSNRTDRKGGYTF. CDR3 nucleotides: TGTGCCAGCAGTAACAGGACAGATCGTAAGGGTGGCTACACCTTC.

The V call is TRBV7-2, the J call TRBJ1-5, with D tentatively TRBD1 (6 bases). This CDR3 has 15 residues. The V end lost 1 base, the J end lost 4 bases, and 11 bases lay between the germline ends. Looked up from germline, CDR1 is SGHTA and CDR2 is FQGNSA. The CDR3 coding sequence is TGTGCCAGCAGCTTAGGGGGGACAAGGAATCAGCCCCAGCATTTT. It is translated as CASSLGGTRNQPQHF.

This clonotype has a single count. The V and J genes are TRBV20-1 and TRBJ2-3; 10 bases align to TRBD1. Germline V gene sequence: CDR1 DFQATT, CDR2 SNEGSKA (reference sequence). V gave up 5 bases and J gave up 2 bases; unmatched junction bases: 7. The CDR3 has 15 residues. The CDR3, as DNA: TGCAGTGCTCTGGACAGGGGGATATCCACAGATACGCAGTATTTT. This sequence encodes CSALDRGISTDTQYF.

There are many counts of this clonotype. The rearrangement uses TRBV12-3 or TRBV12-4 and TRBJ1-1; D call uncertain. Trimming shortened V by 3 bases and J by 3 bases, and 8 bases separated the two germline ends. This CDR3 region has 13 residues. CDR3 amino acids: CASSFKRYTEAFF. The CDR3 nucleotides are TGTGCCAGCAGTTTCAAACGATACACTGAAGCTTTCTTT.

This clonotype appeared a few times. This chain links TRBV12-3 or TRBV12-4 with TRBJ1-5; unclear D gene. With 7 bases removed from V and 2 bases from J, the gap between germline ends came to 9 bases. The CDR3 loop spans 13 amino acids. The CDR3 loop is CASTLARNQPQHF. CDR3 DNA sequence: TGTGCCAGCACCCTGGCGCGCAATCAGCCCCAGCATTTT.

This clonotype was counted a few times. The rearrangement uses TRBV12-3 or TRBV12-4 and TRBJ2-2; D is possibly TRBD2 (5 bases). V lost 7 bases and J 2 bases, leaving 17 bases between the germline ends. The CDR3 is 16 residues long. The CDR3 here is CASTLAIRVNTGELFF. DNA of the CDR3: TGTGCCAGCACCTTAGCGATCAGAGTTAACACCGGGGAGCTGTTTTTT.

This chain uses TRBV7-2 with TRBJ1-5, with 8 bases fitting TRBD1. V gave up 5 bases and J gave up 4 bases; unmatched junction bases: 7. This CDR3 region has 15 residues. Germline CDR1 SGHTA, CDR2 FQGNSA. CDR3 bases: TGTGCCAGCAGCCACAGGGGGACGTCGAATCAGCCCCAGCATTTT. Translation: CASSHRGTSNQPQHF.

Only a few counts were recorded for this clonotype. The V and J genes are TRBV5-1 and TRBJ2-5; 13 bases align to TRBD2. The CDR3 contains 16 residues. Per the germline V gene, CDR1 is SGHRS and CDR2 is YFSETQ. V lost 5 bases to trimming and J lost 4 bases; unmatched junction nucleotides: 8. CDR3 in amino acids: CASRSMGLAGPETQYF. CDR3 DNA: TGCGCCAGCAGAAGTATGGGACTAGCGGGACCAGAGACCCAGTACTTC.

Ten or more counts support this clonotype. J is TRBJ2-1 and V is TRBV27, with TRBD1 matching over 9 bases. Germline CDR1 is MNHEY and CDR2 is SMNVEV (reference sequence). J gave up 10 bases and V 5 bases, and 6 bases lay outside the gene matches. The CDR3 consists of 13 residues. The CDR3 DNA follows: TGTGCCAGCAGTCGAACAGGGGGCCGAGAGCAGTTCTTC. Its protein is CASSRTGGREQFF.

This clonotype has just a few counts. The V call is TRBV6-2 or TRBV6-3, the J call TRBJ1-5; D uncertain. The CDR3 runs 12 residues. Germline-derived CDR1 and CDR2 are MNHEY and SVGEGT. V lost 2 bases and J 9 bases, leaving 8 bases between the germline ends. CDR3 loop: CASSYLRGPQHF. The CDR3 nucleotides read TGTGCCAGCAGTTACCTCCGGGGGCCCCAGCATTTT.

The CDR3 loop reads CASSPPGGFMYF. As DNA, the CDR3 is TGTGCCAGCAGCCCCCCTGGCGGTTTTATGTACTTC. The chain links TRBV4-2 to TRBJ2-7, with D unresolved. Germline CDR1 and CDR2: LGHNA and YNFKEQ. CDR3 length equals 12 residues. The V end was cut by 4 bases, the J end by 12 bases, with 16 bases between.

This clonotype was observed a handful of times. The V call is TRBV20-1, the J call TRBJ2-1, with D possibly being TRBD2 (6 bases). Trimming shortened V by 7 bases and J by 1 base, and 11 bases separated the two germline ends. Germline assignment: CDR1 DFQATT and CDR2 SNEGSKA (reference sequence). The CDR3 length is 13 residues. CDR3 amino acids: CSVSGYSYNEQFF. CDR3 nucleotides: TGCAGTGTCAGCGGGTATTCCTACAATGAGCAGTTCTTC.

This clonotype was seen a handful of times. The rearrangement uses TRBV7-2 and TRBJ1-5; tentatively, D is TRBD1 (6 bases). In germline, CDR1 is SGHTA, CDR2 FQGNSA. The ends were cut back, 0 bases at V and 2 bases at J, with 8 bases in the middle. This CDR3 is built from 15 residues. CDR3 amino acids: CASSLAPGGNQPQHF. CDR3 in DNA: TGTGCCAGCAGCTTAGCACCAGGGGGCAATCAGCCCCAGCATTTT.

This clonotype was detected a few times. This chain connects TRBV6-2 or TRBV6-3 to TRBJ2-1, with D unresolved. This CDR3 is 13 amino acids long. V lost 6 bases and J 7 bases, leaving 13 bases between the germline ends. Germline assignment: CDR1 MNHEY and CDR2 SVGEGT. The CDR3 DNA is TGTGCCAGCAGCCCCGGTTTAATGAATGAGCAGTTCTTC. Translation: CASSPGLMNEQFF.

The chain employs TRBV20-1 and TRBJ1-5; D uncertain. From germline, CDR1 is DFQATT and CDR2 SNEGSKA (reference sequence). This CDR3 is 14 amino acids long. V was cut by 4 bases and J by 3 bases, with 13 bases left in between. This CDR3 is CSAKPNQHNQPQHF. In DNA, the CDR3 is TGCAGTGCTAAACCCAACCAGCACAATCAGCCCCAGCATTTT.

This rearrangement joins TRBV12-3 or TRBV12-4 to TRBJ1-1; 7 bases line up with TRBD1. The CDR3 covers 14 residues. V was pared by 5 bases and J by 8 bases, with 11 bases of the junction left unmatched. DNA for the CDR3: TGTGCCAGCAGTCACTTGGACAGGCGTCTCGAAGCTTTCTTT. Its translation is CASSHLDRRLEAFF.

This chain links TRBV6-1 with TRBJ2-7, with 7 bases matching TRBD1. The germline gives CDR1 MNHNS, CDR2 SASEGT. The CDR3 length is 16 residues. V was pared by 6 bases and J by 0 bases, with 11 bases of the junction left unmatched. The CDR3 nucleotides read TGTGCCAGCAGCAGACCGACAGGGTTGGGCTCCTACGAGCAGTACTTC. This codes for CASSRPTGLGSYEQYF.

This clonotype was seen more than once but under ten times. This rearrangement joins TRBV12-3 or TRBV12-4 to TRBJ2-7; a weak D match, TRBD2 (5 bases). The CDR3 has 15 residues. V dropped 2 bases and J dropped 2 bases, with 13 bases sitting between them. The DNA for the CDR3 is TGTGCCAGCAGTTTATGGGGTGAGGGAACCTACGAGCAGTACTTC. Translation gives CASSLWGEGTYEQYF.

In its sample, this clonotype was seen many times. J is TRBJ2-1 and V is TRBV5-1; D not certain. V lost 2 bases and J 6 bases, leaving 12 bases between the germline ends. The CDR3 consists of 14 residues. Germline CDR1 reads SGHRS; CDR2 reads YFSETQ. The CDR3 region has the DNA TGCGCCAGCAGCTTCACGGGCCCCTCCAATGAGCAGTTCTTC. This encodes CASSFTGPSNEQFF.

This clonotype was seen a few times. CDR3 sequence: CASSLGTEKLFF. DNA of the CDR3: TGTGCCAGCAGTTTAGGCACCGAAAAACTGTTTTTT. The chain recombines TRBV12-3 or TRBV12-4 with TRBJ1-4; no clear D. This CDR3 comprises 12 residues. The ends were cut back, 1 base at V and 8 bases at J, with 5 bases in the middle.